This T cell receptor (beta chain) was found in a study of response to subunit inactivated influenza vaccine. Study outcomes and limitations: Each seasonal flu vaccination may recruit only limited new T cells, authors suggested.

To note about this clonotype: Its antigen is not identified.

TCRdb passed the RT-PCR reads through MiXCR, listing each CDR3 protein once. This sample has about 540,000 distinct CDR3 sequences, with approximately 22% found just once. There are 13 residues in the CDR3. V lost 6 bases to trimming and J lost 2 bases; unmatched junction nucleotides: 3. Germline-derived CDR1 and CDR2 are MNHEY and SVGEGT. These data also formed part of another study, on T cells expressing NK-cell markers. That report adds: TCR beta libraries carry UMIs added by 5'RACE template switching. Seven sequenced donors out of eight were HCMV-seropositive, one seronegative. An anti-gamma-delta TCR antibody restricted sorting to alpha-beta TCR T cells in several experiments. Dominant NKG2C+ clonotypes accounted for about 1.0-7.0% of CD8+ T cells in six donors.

The receptor's source is a man aged 50-59 years who received an inactivated influenza vaccine. The specimen was CD4+ T cells sorted from PBMCs, collected roughly 12 days after vaccination. The gene calls are TRBV6-2 or TRBV6-3 and TRBJ2-5; TRBD1 matches at 7 bases. Written as DNA, the CDR3 is TGTGCCAGCAGGGAGACAGGGCAAGAGACCCAGTACTTC. This codes for CASRETGQETQYF.